These 28 T cell receptor beta chains were all obtained from the same sample, sequenced in a study of blood T cell repertoires in COVID-19. The assay was immunoSEQ multiplex PCR, and TCRdb's table has in-frame clones only and misses some. Of under 300,000 clones listed, roughly four fifths are singletons. The sequencing input was PBMCs or T cells enriched from blood (not recorded which). The receptors derive from a man aged 40-49 years who had recovered from COVID-19.

This chain connects TRBV10-3 to TRBJ1-2; the D is unclear. V was shortened by 0 bases and J by 5 bases, with 7 bases between the two germline ends. This CDR3 contains 13 residues. In germline, CDR1 is ENHRY, CDR2 SYGVKD. CDR3 residues: CAISESFTYGYTF. CDR3 nucleotide sequence: TGTGCCATCAGTGAGTCTTTCACATATGGCTACACCTTC.

This chain uses TRBV5-1 with TRBJ1-5; D is unresolved. V was cut by 0 bases and J by 4 bases, with 11 bases left in between. The CDR3 covers 15 residues. The germline V gene encodes CDR1 SGHRS and CDR2 YFSETQ. The CDR3 coding sequence is TGCGCCAGCAGCTTGGAGGCAGGTCTTAATCAGCCCCAGCATTTT. Translating gives CASSLEAGLNQPQHF.

The CDR3 reads CASSHTGFGNEQFF. CDR3 nucleotides: TGCGCCAGCAGCCATACAGGGTTTGGAAATGAGCAGTTCTTC. The V gene is TRBV4-1, the J gene TRBJ2-1, with D possibly being TRBD1 (6 bases). The CDR3 extends over 14 amino acids. Germline CDR1 reads MGHRA; CDR2 reads YSYEKL. V was trimmed by 3 bases and J by 7 bases, leaving 13 bases between them.

This rearrangement joins TRBV6-1 to TRBJ1-1, with TRBD1 matching over 9 bases. The length of the CDR3 is 14 residues. V trimming: 3 bases; J trimming: 4 bases; junction bases outside the gene matches: 3. The germline V gene has CDR1 MNHNS and CDR2 SASEGT. As DNA, the CDR3 is TGTGCCAGCAGTGAGGGACAGGGCGGCACTGAAGCTTTCTTT. It is translated as CASSEGQGGTEAFF.

The chain has TRBV7-3 and TRBJ2-1, with 8 nucleotides matching TRBD1. The ends lost 4 bases at V and 7 bases at J; junction bases unmatched: 9. Germline values: CDR1 SGHTA, CDR2 FQGTGA. The CDR3 contains 15 residues. The CDR3: CASSSSGGARNEQFF. CDR3 nucleotides: TGTGCCAGCAGCTCATCAGGGGGCGCTCGGAATGAGCAGTTCTTC.

The chain has TRBV7-2 and TRBJ2-7; D ambiguous. V was clipped by 2 bases and J by 1 base, with 9 bases between them. Germline CDR1 reads SGHTA; CDR2 reads FQGNSA. This CDR3 region has 14 residues. The DNA of the CDR3 is TGTGCCAGCAGCTTAACGCAGATATCCTACGAGCAGTACTTC. Translation gives CASSLTQISYEQYF.

This clone has just a few counts. The chain carries TRBV4-3 and TRBJ1-4; tentatively, D is TRBD1 (5 bases). The CDR3 length is 13 residues. V was trimmed by 2 bases and J by 4 bases, leaving 5 bases between them. Per germline, CDR1 LGHNA and CDR2 YSLEER. CDR3 bases: TGCGCCAGCAGCCAACAGGGTAATGAAAAACTGTTTTTT. This codes for CASSQQGNEKLFF.

The V and J genes are TRBV5-8 and TRBJ1-5; D unclear. The germline V and J ends were trimmed by 0 bases and 9 bases, with 13 bases remaining between them. Germline values: CDR1 SGHTS, CDR2 YDEGEE. There are 14 residues in the CDR3. CDR3 loop: CASSLGEARTPQHF. The CDR3 nucleotides are TGTGCCAGCAGCTTGGGGGAGGCTAGGACGCCCCAGCATTTT. The whole variable domain, remainder taken from reference TRBV5-8 and TRBJ1-5, is EAGVTQSPTHLIKTRGQQATLRCSPISGHTSVYWYQQALGLGLQFLLWYDEGEERNRGNFPPRFSGRQFPNYSSELNVNALELEDSALYLCASSLGEARTPQHFGDGTRLSIL.

V and J are TRBV5-1 and TRBJ1-2, with TRBD1 identical over 8 bases. V lost 2 bases, J lost 4 bases, and 7 bases stayed unmatched. This CDR3 is 15 amino acids long. Per germline, CDR1 SGHRS and CDR2 YFSETQ. The CDR3 loop reads CASSLIAGTGYGYTF. The CDR3 DNA follows: TGCGCCAGCAGCTTAATAGCCGGGACAGGCTATGGCTACACCTTC.

This clone was found a few times. This chain links TRBV18 with TRBJ2-1, with 12 bases aligning to TRBD2. V dropped 3 bases and J dropped 4; count of bases not matched to a gene: 4. Germline CDR1 is KGHSH and CDR2 is LQKENI. The CDR3 is made up of 16 amino acids. The CDR3 DNA follows: TGTGCCAGCTCACCGATGACTAGCGGGGGTTACAATGAGCAGTTCTTC. Its translation: CASSPMTSGGYNEQFF. The variable domain in full, with the rest retrieved from reference TRBV18 and TRBJ2-1, is NAGVMQNPRHLVRRRGQEARLRCSPMKGHSHVYWYRQLPEEGLKFMVYLQKENIIDESGMPKERFSAEFPKEGPSILRIQQVVRGDSAAYFCASSPMTSGGYNEQFFGPGTRLTVL.

The chain has TRBV7-2 and TRBJ1-4; TRBD1 matches at 9 bases. This CDR3 is 13 amino acids long. V lost 6 bases, J lost 7 bases, and 3 bases stayed unmatched. Per germline, CDR1 SGHTA and CDR2 FQGNSA. The CDR3 coding sequence is TGTGCCAGCAGGGGACAGGGTGGTGAAAAACTGTTTTTT. Encoded protein: CASRGQGGEKLFF.

In its sample, this clone was seen once. The chain couples TRBV5-1 to TRBJ2-2; D might be TRBD2 (6 bases). Trimming stripped 4 bases from V and 4 bases from J, with 17 bases between. This CDR3 comprises 16 residues. The germline gives CDR1 SGHRS, CDR2 YFSETQ. The DNA of the CDR3 is TGCGCCAGCAGCACAGGAGGGCTACACGGCACCGGGGAGCTGTTTTTT. Its translation is CASSTGGLHGTGELFF.

This chain joins TRBV3-1 (or the pseudogene TRBV3-2) and TRBJ2-3, with 10 bases identical to TRBD2. Trimming removed 6 bases from V and 4 bases from J; junction bases left unmatched: 7. The CDR3 totals 15 residues. Germline V lookup: CDR1 LGHDT, CDR2 YNNKEL (reference sequence). CDR3 sequence (DNA): TGTGCCAGCAGACAGCGGGGGGGCAACTCAGATACGCAGTATTTT. This sequence encodes CASRQRGGNSDTQYF.

The CDR3 reads CASSLVTGQGDNEQFF. The CDR3 DNA reads TGCGCCAGCAGCCTGGTTACGGGACAGGGGGACAATGAGCAGTTCTTC. The gene calls are TRBV5-1 and TRBJ2-1, with TRBD1 matching over 11 bases. V dropped 4 bases and J dropped 5; count of bases not matched to a gene: 8. CDR1 is SGHRS, CDR2 YFSETQ, per germline. The CDR3 sequence is 16 residues long.

This clone was detected only once. This chain connects TRBV7-2 to TRBJ2-1; 16 bases map to TRBD2. The CDR3 totals 16 residues. CDR1 is SGHTA, CDR2 FQGNSA, per germline. Losses at the gene ends were 3 bases for V and 8 bases for J; bases not matched to a gene: 4. CDR3 sequence reads: CASSLGLAGGPDEQFF. The CDR3 region has the DNA TGTGCCAGCAGCTTGGGACTAGCGGGGGGGCCTGATGAGCAGTTCTTC.

The count of this clone is one. The chain carries TRBV7-2 and TRBJ1-6; D uncertain. The CDR3 extends over 14 amino acids. V lost 2 bases and J lost 8, with 10 bases in between. In germline, CDR1 is SGHTA, CDR2 FQGNSA. The CDR3 is CASSLLRQDSPLHF. CDR3 DNA: TGTGCCAGCAGCTTACTCCGCCAGGATTCACCCCTCCACTTT.

Only a few counts were recorded for this clone. This sequence joins TRBV6-4 and TRBJ2-2; D is uncertain. CDR1 and CDR2 (germline): MRHNA, SNTAGT. Trimming took off 6 bases at V and 1 base at J, with 9 bases between the two ends. The CDR3 spans 14 residues. The CDR3 sequence is CASRTGWNTGELFF. CDR3 bases: TGTGCCAGCAGAACGGGTTGGAACACCGGGGAGCTGTTTTTT.

V and J are TRBV7-3 and TRBJ1-2; 9 bases fit TRBD1. Per germline, CDR1 SGHTA and CDR2 FQGTGA. J lost 4 bases, V lost 6 bases, and 9 bases had no gene match. The CDR3 runs 15 residues. In nucleotides, the CDR3 is TGTGCCAGCAGGTTAGGACAGGGGCTGAGCTATGGCTACACCTTC. This gives the protein CASRLGQGLSYGYTF.

CDR3 in amino acids: CASSYSPPWRELYNEQFF. CDR3 in DNA: TGTGCCAGCAGTTACTCACCCCCGTGGCGGGAGTTATACAATGAGCAGTTCTTC. The rearrangement joins TRBV6-2 or TRBV6-3 to TRBJ2-1, with 7 bases lining up with TRBD2. Germline trimming cut 0 bases from V and 4 bases from J; bases unmatched to any gene: 12. The length of the CDR3 is 18 residues. CDR1 MNHEY and CDR2 SVGEGT come from the germline V gene.

The chain employs TRBV10-3 and TRBJ2-7; 9 bases fit TRBD2. This CDR3 has 14 amino acids. Trimming at V came to 10 bases and at J to 3 bases, leaving 10 bases not matched to a gene. Germline V gives CDR1 ENHRY, CDR2 SYGVKD. DNA of the CDR3: TGTGCCACCCGACGGCCTAGCGGGATCTACGAGCAGTACTTC. Translated, it gives CATRRPSGIYEQYF.

This chain uses TRBV25-1 with TRBJ1-6; tentatively, D is TRBD1 (6 bases). The V end lost 5 bases, the J end lost 6 bases, and 8 bases lay between the germline ends. The CDR3 totals 13 residues. Per the germline V gene, CDR1 is MGHDK and CDR2 is SYGVNS. CDR3 loop: CASSRQVNSPLHF. Written as DNA, the CDR3 is TGTGCCAGCAGTAGACAGGTTAATTCACCCCTCCACTTT.

V usage is TRBV10-2 and J usage is TRBJ2-7; 9 bases are a match to TRBD2. Germline CDR1 reads WSHSY; CDR2 reads SAAADI. After removal of 2 bases from V and 3 bases from J, the junction contained 2 bases not matched to a gene. The CDR3 spans 14 residues. As DNA, the CDR3 is TGCGCCAGCAGTGAGGTACTAGCGGGCTACGAGCAGTACTTC. Its translation is CASSEVLAGYEQYF.

This CDR3 reads CASSLTGTANSPLHF. The CDR3 nucleotides read TGTGCCAGCAGCTTGACCGGGACAGCCAATTCACCCCTCCACTTT. The chain recombines TRBV5-4 with TRBJ1-6, with TRBD1 matching over 7 bases. Trimming took 1 base from V and 7 from J; bases not matched to a gene: 5. From germline, CDR1 is SGHNT and CDR2 YYREEE (reference sequence). The CDR3 sequence is 15 residues long.

V usage is TRBV9 and J usage is TRBJ2-1; 7 bases match TRBD2. After removal of 4 bases from V and 2 bases from J, the junction contained 12 bases not matched to a gene. Germline V lookup: CDR1 SGDLS, CDR2 YYNGEE. The CDR3 runs 17 residues. CDR3 loop: CASSPTGREWPYNEQFF. The DNA for the CDR3 is TGTGCCAGCAGCCCGACCGGGCGGGAGTGGCCCTACAATGAGCAGTTCTTC.

V and J are TRBV28 and TRBJ1-2; tentative D call: TRBD1 (6 bases). V was trimmed by 6 bases and J by 4 bases, leaving 21 bases between them. The CDR3 is 16 residues long. Germline V gives CDR1 MDHEN, CDR2 SYDVKM. The CDR3 protein is CASSGSGTPGGYGYTF. The CDR3 bases are TGTGCCAGCAGCGGGTCCGGGACACCCGGCGGCTATGGCTACACCTTC.

The V gene is TRBV29-1, the J gene TRBJ2-7; 7 nucleotides line up with TRBD1. This CDR3 is 12 amino acids long. The germline V gene has CDR1 SQVTM and CDR2 ANQGSEA. The ends lost 7 bases at V and 0 bases at J; junction bases unmatched: 3. The CDR3 is CSAGDSSYEQYF. The CDR3 DNA reads TGCAGCGCTGGGGACAGCTCCTACGAGCAGTACTTC.

The rearrangement links TRBV20-1 to TRBJ2-7; D is unresolved. Between the trimmed V and J ends, which lost 0 bases and 8 bases, there was a span of 8 bases. Germline V lookup: CDR1 DFQATT, CDR2 SNEGSKA (reference sequence). The CDR3 loop spans 11 amino acids. In DNA, the CDR3 is TGCAGTGCTAGAGATAAGAGCAAGCAGTACTTC. Translated: CSARDKSKQYF.

The chain is built from TRBV5-1 and TRBJ2-1; D uncertain. The ends were cut back, 7 bases at V and 6 bases at J, with 20 bases in the middle. Germline V gives CDR1 SGHRS, CDR2 YFSETQ. This CDR3 has 15 residues. In DNA, the CDR3 is TGCGCCAGCTGCATGACCATGCCCCGGGTCAATGAGCAGTTCTTC. It specifies CASCMTMPRVNEQFF. The complete variable domain, with remaining parts taken from reference TRBV5-1 and TRBJ2-1, reads KAGVTQTPRYLIKTRGQQVTLSCSPISGHRSVSWYQQTPGQGLQFLFEYFSETQRNKGNFPGRFSGRQFSNSRSEMNVSTLELGDSALYLCASCMTMPRVNEQFFGPGTRLTVL.